The rows below give T cell receptor beta chains drawn from one sample of a study of cytomegalovirus exposure and HLA in healthy donors. Here immunoSEQ multiplex PCR was the method, and the copy in TCRdb shows in-frame clones only, minus some. The table lists 130,000 or so clones, 75% to 85% of them singletons. Sample: PBMCs. The receptors here all came from a woman aged 18-29 years in good health and CMV-seropositive. Each CDR3 is given without its conserved first and last residue. Each record gives: J gene, V gene, clone size, CDR3 protein. Only part of the rows carry a size: once, few, many, or a class if the clone is expanded.

TRBJ1-5	TRBV19	-	ASSIMSYSNQPQH
TRBJ2-1	TRBV5-1	-	ASSLLAGGNEQF
TRBJ1-3	TRBV6-1	-	ASASGRTGNTIY
TRBJ2-1	TRBV28	-	ASTNYNEQF
TRBJ2-3	TRBV7-7	-	ASSLGGGITDTQY
TRBJ2-5	TRBV11-3	-	ASSFGGESATQY
TRBJ2-5	TRBV5-6	-	ASSLVKGTQETQY
TRBJ1-1	TRBV27	-	ASSLLGIYSGTEAF
TRBJ2-5	TRBV9	-	ASSWGTSGEQY
TRBJ2-7	TRBV6-1	-	ASSEQGAGSYEQY
TRBJ1-2	TRBV29-1	-	SVAQPSQGVLGYT
TRBJ1-5	TRBV2	-	ASSEAGQVQH
TRBJ2-3	TRBV5-4	-	ASSLGGHTDTQY
TRBJ2-6	TRBV9	-	ASSVAGDWANVLT
TRBJ2-5	TRBV6-5	once	ASSTDQGRETQY
TRBJ1-1	TRBV5-8	many	ASSFRAGVTEAF
TRBJ2-7	TRBV25-1	-	ASTSPPRGQNSSYEQY
TRBJ1-2	TRBV10-2	-	ASSKQGAQGGYT
TRBJ2-2	TRBV18	-	ASSPLQGGTGELF
TRBJ1-2	TRBV7-9	-	ASSLATGQWNYGYT
TRBJ2-1	TRBV9	-	ASSARPTSSSYNEQF
TRBJ1-1	TRBV6-5	once	ASSYPGTGRTEAF
TRBJ2-5	TRBV7-2	-	ASSLAGGGTQY
TRBJ1-1	TRBV6-6	-	ASSYGGGVATEAF
TRBJ2-5	TRBV7-9	-	ASSFVGETQY
TRBJ2-2	TRBV6-5	-	ASRTSGGTGELF
TRBJ2-3	TRBV29-1	-	SARSGGEDTQY
TRBJ2-3	TRBV25-1	-	ASSETGTRRGADTQY
TRBJ2-1	TRBV18	once	ASSPDSYYNEQF
TRBJ2-1	TRBV29-1	-	SVETSSYNEQF
TRBJ2-3	TRBV5-6	-	ASSLAGGTIPDTQY
TRBJ2-3	TRBV4-2	-	ASSQEKSGTDTQY
-	TRBV18	-	ASSPPQGRETQY
TRBJ2-2	TRBV10-2	-	ASSLQGNTGELF
TRBJ2-6	TRBV15	-	ATSRGGGSSGANVLT
TRBJ2-2	TRBV19	-	ASSLGSSGELF
TRBJ2-1	TRBV5-1	once	ASSLEQGRYNEQF
TRBJ2-7	TRBV15	once	ATSRGKGDSYEQY
TRBJ1-6	TRBV11-1	-	ASSFAGTGIPLH
TRBJ2-5	TRBV25-1	-	ASSAGRASGGIGETQY
TRBJ1-6	TRBV5-1	-	ASSLAGLHNSPLH
TRBJ1-1	TRBV19	-	ASSIRQKNTEAF
TRBJ2-5	TRBV6-6	-	ASNPGTPHRETQY
TRBJ1-6	TRBV6-1	-	ASSLDREASPLH
TRBJ1-2	TRBV7-2	-	ASSPWTGASQGYT
TRBJ1-6	TRBV19	-	ASSMGGAYSPLH
TRBJ1-1	TRBV6-1	-	ASTVRENTEAF
TRBJ2-5	TRBV15	-	ATSRSDRVGQETQY
TRBJ1-3	TRBV30	-	AWSESSYSGNTIY
TRBJ1-1	TRBV5-1	once	ASSLAGQGAVNTEAF
TRBJ2-1	TRBV25-1	-	ASSLASSGGGINEQF
TRBJ1-1	TRBV10-1	-	ASSSGAAGMNTEAF
TRBJ2-7	TRBV6-5	-	ASSSVSTWEQY